This T cell receptor beta chain was identified in a study of CD8+ T cells in alopecia areata. V was shortened by 3 bases and J by 6 bases, with 8 bases between the two germline ends. Germline lookup yields CDR1 DFQATT and CDR2 SNEGSKA (reference sequence). The CDR3 covers 11 residues. Investigators isolated RNA and reverse transcribed it into cDNA to act as the sequencing template. The data were produced by immunoSEQ multiplex PCR, yet TCRdb's version contains in-frame clones alone and is incomplete. The table has around 100,000 clones, roughly 56% seen once; the top ten hold around 15%. As to treatment: oral pan-JAK inhibitor, 5-10 mg twice daily. Sorting separated CD4+ and CD8+ T cells out of PBMCs.

Here the sequenced sample was CD8+ T cells sorted from blood, taken between weeks 55 and 65, from a patient treated with tofacitinib. The sequence came from a human donor with alopecia areata. The chain combines TRBV20-1 with TRBJ1-1; no clear D. CDR3 sequence (DNA): TGCAGTGCTAGTGCTGGCCCTGAAGCTTTCTTT. This encodes CSASAGPEAFF.